The T cell receptor (beta chain) described here comes from a study of T-cell reconstitution after alpha-beta-depleted transplantation in children. Study findings and constraints: Among T cells one year after transplant, newly produced cells accounted for most counts and diversity. Reports say that about two months after transplant, the alpha-beta T cells came out of several hundred graft clones that had expanded. In some patients, recipient T cells and intrathymic progenitors surviving conditioning explained high day-60 diversity.

For this clonotype: Its specificity is not known.

Researchers prepared the TCRbeta library using unique molecular identifiers, the study reports. A single record per CDR3 protein comes from TCRdb applying MiXCR to the PCR reads. The data contain around 200,000 distinct CDR3 sequences, approximately 15% of them singletons. This CDR3 comprises 11 residues. Trimming removed 5 bases at V and 5 bases at J, with 7 bases between. The TCR was taken from a male patient between 2 and 15 years old who had a stem cell transplant for acute lymphoblastic leukemia, so the T cells may come from the graft donor. The sample here was PBMCs, mostly from graft donor cells, taken 360 days after TCRalphabeta/CD19-depleted stem cell transplant. This chain uses TRBV12-3 or TRBV12-4 with TRBJ2-7; no clear D. The CDR3 DNA sequence: TGTGCCAGCAGTCGCCTTGACGAGCAGTACTTC. This translates into CASSRLDEQYF.